The T cell receptor beta chain under discussion was sequenced for a study of tumor-infiltrating lymphocytes in primary liver carcinoma (dated by TCRdb to 2016 to 2017). A note on the overall study: Hepatocellular carcinoma (four) or combined HCC and intrahepatic cholangiocarcinoma (one) was present in the five patients, who were three men and two women aged 30 to 69 years. The five patients had tumors of stage T1-T3 N0M0, with maximum diameters ranging from 4.2 to 10 cm. To link TCRbeta repertoire diversity with the local molecular phenotype, the roughly 26 tumor region samples were profiled using Agilent mRNA microarrays. For each liver tumor, the study sampled five regions along with adjacent normal tissue and blood, and applied TCRbeta repertoire sequencing, expression microarrays and whole-exome sequencing. Each sample produced roughly 3.65 to 7.5 million productive TCRbeta reads, and read depth showed no significant difference between tissue types. TCRbeta repertoire sequencing covered approximately 35 specimens from 5 patients: some 25 tumor regions, 5 adjacent noncancerous liver tissues and 5 peripheral blood samples. Repertoires from technical replicates were highly reproducible, with mean shared-clone rates around 0.87 and correlation coefficients above 0.98.

Without any cell sorting, total RNA and DNA were co-extracted from about 20-30 mg of bulk tissue using the AllPrep DNA/RNA mini kit. Between November 2015 and early 2016, roughly 5 patients in China with histopathologically diagnosed primary liver carcinoma had their tumors surgically resected. Chronic HBV infection was present in the patients, and the patients were treatment-naive at sampling. Each tumor was sampled at five spatially separated regions: the superior, inferior, left-lateral and right-lateral poles and the tumor centre. According to histology, viable tumor cells made up more than 80% of every tumor sample. Each fresh piece of tumor and adjacent tissue was cut in two, with one half stored in RNAlater at -80 degrees C and the other half sent for histology. The research as a whole found: Only 4 or 5 patients were included in the study, and the authors note that the findings should be validated in a larger study. The top 250 clones made up a significantly larger repertoire fraction in tumors than in blood (p = 0.039). Because the samples were bulk and unsorted, CD4+ and CD8+ T cell repertoires could not be compared. Only roughly 8-25% of top clones appeared in all five regions of a tumor, which suggests that tumor-infiltrating T cells are spatially heterogeneous. Repertoire overlap was higher between tumor regions (mean around 36%) than tumor-adjacent (approximately 17%) or tumor-blood (about 14%) pairs, consistent with antigen-driven expansion. Because sequencing covered only the TCR beta chain and unpaired alpha chains were not captured, true repertoire diversity is likely underestimated.

On this clonotype itself: The clone's antigen remains unknown. The DNA is omitted, as the CDR3 cannot be located on it reliably, and the CDR3 follows TCRdb's listing.

TCRbeta-specific cDNA was reverse-transcribed from roughly 500 ng total RNA using a constant-region primer and ProtoScript II reverse transcriptase. Three nested multiplex PCR rounds, following a slightly modified ARM-PCR procedure, were used to build the TCRbeta libraries. A final 25-cycle PCR with Deep VentR polymerase added sample barcodes and Illumina adapters. Amplicons of 200-500 bp were gel-purified with a QIAquick gel extraction kit before sequencing. An Illumina HiSeq 2500 was used to sequence the TCRbeta amplicons with 250-bp paired-end reads. The study's own analysis went as follows. Reads were quality-trimmed with Trimmomatic v0.33, and paired reads were merged with FLASH v1.2.11 to recover full CDR3 sequences. V, D and J germline segments were assigned to the rearranged TCRbeta sequences by MiGEC v1.2.1b. Clonotype statistics, along with Shannon-Wiener diversity indices, were calculated using VDJtools v1.0.0. Except for diversity analysis, only each sample's 250 most abundant clonotypes were used in subsequent analyses to reduce sampling bias. TCRdb passed the public sequencing reads through fastp at Q25 and MiXCR, retaining productive beta sequences. For every CDR3 protein sequence, its rows merge into one entry that carries the most common genes and DNA. The V and J calls were not made by the authors but by TCRdb's processing. A total of tens of thousands of distinct CDR3 sequences appear in this sample, around 64% of them only once. The ten largest clones add up to around 30% of the sample.

This TCR came from a man aged 40-49 years with primary liver carcinoma and hepatitis B virus infection. Sequencing was performed on liver tumor tissue from sampling region 5. According to the study, the label for this sample's cell subset or site signals: tumor region T5, tumor centre.

This receptor carries the CDR3 CSVGAGTTYNERFF. The rearrangement combines TRBV29-1 with TRBJ2-1; the D segment call TRBD1 is taken from the table without a DNA check. The cysteine opens and the phenylalanine closes a CDR3 of 14 amino acids. The germline V gene yields SQVTM for CDR1 and ANQGSEA for CDR2.